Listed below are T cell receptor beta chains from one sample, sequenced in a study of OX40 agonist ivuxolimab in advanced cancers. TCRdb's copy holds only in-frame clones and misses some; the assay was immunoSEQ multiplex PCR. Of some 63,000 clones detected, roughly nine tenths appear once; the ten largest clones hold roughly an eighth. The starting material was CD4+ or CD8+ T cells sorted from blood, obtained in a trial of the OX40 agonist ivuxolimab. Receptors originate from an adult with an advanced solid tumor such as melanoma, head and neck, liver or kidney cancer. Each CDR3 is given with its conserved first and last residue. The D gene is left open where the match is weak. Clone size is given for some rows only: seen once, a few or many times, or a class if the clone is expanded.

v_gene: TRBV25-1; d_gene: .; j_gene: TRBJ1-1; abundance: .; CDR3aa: CASSESSGVVAEAFF; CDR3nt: TGTGCCAGCAGTGAAAGCTCAGGCGTTGTCGCTGAAGCTTTCTTT
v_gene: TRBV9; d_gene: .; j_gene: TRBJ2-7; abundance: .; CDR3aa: CASSVRGPPYEQYF; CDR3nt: TGTGCCAGCAGCGTAAGAGGCCCCCCCTACGAGCAGTACTTC
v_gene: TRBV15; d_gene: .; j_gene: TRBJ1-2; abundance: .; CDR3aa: CATSRDFTRGSIYGYTF; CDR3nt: TGTGCCACCAGCAGAGATTTTACCAGGGGCTCCATCTATGGCTACACCTTC
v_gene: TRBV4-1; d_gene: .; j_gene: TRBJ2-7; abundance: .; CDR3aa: CASSQGEGFYEQYF; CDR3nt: TGCGCCAGCAGCCAAGGAGAGGGCTTCTACGAGCAGTACTTC
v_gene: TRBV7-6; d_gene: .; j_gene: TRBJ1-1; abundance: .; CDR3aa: CASSLVGLSETEAFF; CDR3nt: TGTGCCAGCAGCTTAGTTGGACTGAGCGAAACTGAAGCTTTCTTT
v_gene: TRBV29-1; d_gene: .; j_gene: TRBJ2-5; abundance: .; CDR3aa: CSVDLGTPGTQYF; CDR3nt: TGCAGCGTTGATCTAGGGACTCCGGGGACCCAGTACTTC
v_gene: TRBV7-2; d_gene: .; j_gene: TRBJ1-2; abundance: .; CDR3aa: CASSLNLVSYGYTF; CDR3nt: TGTGCCAGCAGCTTGAACCTCGTTAGCTATGGCTACACCTTC
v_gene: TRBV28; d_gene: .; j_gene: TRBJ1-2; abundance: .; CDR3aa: CASSLYENYGYTF; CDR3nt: TGTGCCAGCAGTTTATACGAAAACTATGGCTACACCTTC
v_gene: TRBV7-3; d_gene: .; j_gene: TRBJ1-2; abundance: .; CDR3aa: CASSFGQGYGYTF; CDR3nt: TGTGCCAGCAGCTTCGGGCAGGGCTATGGCTACACCTTC
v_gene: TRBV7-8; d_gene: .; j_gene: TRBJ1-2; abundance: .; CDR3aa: CASTSIKDLDGYTF; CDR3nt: TGTGCCAGCACCTCAATCAAGGATCTGGATGGCTACACCTTC
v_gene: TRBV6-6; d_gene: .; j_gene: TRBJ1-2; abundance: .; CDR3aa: CASSYGGGYTF; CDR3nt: TGTGCCAGCAGTTACGGTGGGGGCTACACCTTC
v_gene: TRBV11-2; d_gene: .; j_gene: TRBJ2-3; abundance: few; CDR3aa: CASSLGWGTDTQYF; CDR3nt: TGTGCCAGCAGCTTAGGCTGGGGCACAGATACGCAGTATTTT
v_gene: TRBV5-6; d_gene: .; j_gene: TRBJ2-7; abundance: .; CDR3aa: CASSLGGGYEQYF; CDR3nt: TGTGCCAGCAGCTTGGGGGGCGGGTACGAGCAGTACTTC
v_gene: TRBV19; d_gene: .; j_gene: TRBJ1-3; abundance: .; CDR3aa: CASSGAYTIYF; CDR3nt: TGTGCCAGTAGTGGTGCGTACACCATATATTTT
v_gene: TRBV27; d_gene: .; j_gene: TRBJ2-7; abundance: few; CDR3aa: CASSLTSRYSYKQYF; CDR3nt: TGTGCCAGCAGCCTAACTAGCAGATACTCCTACAAGCAGTACTTC
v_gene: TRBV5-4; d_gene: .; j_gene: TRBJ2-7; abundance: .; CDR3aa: CASRPPAGEQYF; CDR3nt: TGTGCCAGCAGGCCACCTGCGGGGGAGCAGTACTTC
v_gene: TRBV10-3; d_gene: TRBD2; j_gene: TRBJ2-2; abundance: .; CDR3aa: CAISEISGGHTGELFF; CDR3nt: TGTGCCATCAGTGAGATTAGCGGGGGCCACACCGGGGAGCTGTTTTTT
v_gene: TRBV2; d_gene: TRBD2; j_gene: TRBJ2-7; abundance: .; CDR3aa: CASSDKAGGPYEQYF; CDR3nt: TGTGCCAGCAGTGACAAAGCGGGAGGGCCCTACGAGCAGTACTTC
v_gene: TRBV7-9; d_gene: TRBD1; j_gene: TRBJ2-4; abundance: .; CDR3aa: CASSPQGKAKNIQYF; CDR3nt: TGTGCCAGCAGCCCACAGGGGAAGGCCAAAAACATTCAGTACTTC
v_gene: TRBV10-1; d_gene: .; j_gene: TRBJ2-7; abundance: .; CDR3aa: CASSEAGSYEQYF; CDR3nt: TGCGCCAGCAGTGAAGCTGGCTCCTACGAGCAGTACTTC
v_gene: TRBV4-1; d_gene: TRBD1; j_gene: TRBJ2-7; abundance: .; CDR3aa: CASSQLTGLNYEQYF; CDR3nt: TGCGCCAGCAGCCAACTGACAGGGCTCAACTACGAGCAGTACTTC
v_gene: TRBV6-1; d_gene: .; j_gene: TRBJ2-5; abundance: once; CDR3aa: CASSELVSGNQETQYF; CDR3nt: TGTGCCAGCAGTGAATTGGTTTCGGGCAACCAAGAGACCCAGTACTTC
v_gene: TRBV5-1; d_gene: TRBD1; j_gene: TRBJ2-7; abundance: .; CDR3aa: CASSPRGNEQYF; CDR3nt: TGCGCCAGCAGCCCCAGGGGGAACGAGCAGTACTTC
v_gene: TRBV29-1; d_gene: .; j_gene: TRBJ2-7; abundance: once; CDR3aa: CSVVGLGSAPYEQYF; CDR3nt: TGCAGCGTTGTGGGACTTGGCAGTGCTCCCTACGAGCAGTACTTC
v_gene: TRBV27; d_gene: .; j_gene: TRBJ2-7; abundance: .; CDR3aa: CASSSGIEQYF; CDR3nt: TGTGCCAGCAGTTCAGGGATCGAGCAGTACTTC
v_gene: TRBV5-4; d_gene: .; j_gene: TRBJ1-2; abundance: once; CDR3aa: CASSFLQENYGYTF; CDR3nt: TGTGCCAGCAGCTTCTTACAGGAAAACTATGGCTACACCTTC
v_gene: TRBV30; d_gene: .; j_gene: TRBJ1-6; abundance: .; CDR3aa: CAWSGQSGNLSPLHF; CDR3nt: TGTGCCTGGAGTGGACAGAGCGGTAACCTCTCACCCCTCCACTTT
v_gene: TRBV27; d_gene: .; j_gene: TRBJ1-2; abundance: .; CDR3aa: CASSARDGANYGYTF; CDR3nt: TGTGCCAGCAGTGCCCGGGACGGAGCTAACTATGGCTACACCTTC
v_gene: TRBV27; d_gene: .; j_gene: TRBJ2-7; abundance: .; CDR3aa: CASGYEQYF; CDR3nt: TGTGCCAGCGGATACGAGCAGTACTTC
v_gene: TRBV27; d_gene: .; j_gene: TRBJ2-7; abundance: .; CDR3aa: CASSLSGGTYEQYF; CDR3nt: TGTGCCAGCAGTTTATCGGGCGGGACTTACGAGCAGTACTTC
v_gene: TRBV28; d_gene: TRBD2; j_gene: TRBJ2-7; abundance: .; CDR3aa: CASSSDGTSGVYEQYF; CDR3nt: TGTGCCAGCAGTTCCGACGGGACTAGCGGGGTGTACGAGCAGTACTTC
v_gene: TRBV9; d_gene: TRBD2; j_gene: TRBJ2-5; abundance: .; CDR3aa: CASTRLAGDGETQYF; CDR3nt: TGTGCCAGCACCAGACTAGCGGGGGATGGAGAGACCCAGTACTTC
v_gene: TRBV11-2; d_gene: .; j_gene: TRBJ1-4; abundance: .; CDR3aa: CASSLNWGQTTNEKLFF; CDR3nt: TGTGCCAGCAGCTTGAATTGGGGCCAGACAACTAATGAAAAACTGTTTTTT
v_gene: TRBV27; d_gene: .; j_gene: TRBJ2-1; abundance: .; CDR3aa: CASSPSTSYNEQFF; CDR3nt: TGTGCCAGCAGTCCCAGCACAAGTTACAATGAGCAGTTCTTC
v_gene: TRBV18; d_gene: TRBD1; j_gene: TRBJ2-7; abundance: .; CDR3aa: CASSLGQGYEQYF; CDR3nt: TGTGCCAGCTCACTGGGACAGGGGTACGAGCAGTACTTC
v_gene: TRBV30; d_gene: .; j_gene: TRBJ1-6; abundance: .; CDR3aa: CAWGTATSSYNSPLHF; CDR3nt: TGTGCCTGGGGAACAGCGACCAGCTCCTATAATTCACCCCTCCACTTT
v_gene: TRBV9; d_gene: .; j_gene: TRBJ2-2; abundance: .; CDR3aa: CASSVGWAGIGELFF; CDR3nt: TGTGCCAGCAGCGTAGGTTGGGCAGGTATCGGGGAGCTGTTTTTT
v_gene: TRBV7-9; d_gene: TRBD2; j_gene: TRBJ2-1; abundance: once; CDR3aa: CASSSGGGASYNEQFF; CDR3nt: TGTGCCAGCAGCTCTGGCGGGGGGGCCTCCTACAATGAGCAGTTCTTC
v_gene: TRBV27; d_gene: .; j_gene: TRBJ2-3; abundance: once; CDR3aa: CASSGGPDTQYF; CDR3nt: TGTGCCAGCAGTGGTGGGCCGGATACGCAGTATTTT
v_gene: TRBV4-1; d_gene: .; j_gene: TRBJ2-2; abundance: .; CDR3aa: CASSQRETQGGTGELFF; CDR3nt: TGCGCCAGCAGCCAACGGGAAACACAGGGCGGCACCGGGGAGCTGTTTTTT
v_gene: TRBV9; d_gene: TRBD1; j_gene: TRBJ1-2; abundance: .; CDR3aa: CASRTGVYGYTF; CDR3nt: TGTGCCAGCCGGACAGGAGTATATGGCTACACCTTC
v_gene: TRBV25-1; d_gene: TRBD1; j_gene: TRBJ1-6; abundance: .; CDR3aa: CASRGPGTGYSPLHF; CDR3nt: TGTGCCAGCAGGGGGCCCGGGACAGGGTATTCACCCCTCCACTTT
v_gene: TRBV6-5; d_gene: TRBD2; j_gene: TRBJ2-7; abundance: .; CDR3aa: CASSYSGLAGEQYF; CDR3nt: TGTGCCAGCAGTTACTCAGGACTAGCGGGAGAGCAGTACTTC
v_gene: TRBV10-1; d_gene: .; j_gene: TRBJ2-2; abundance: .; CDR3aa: CASSGARGPGELFF; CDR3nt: TGCGCCAGCAGTGGGGCCCGCGGTCCCGGGGAGCTGTTTTTT
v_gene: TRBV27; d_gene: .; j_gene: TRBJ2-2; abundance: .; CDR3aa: CASAVHGANTGELFF; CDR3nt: TGTGCCAGCGCAGTCCACGGGGCGAACACCGGGGAGCTGTTTTTT
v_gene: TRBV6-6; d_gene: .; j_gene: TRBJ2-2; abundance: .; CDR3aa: CASSYSSGATGELFF; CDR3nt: TGTGCCAGCAGTTACTCATCAGGAGCCACCGGGGAGCTGTTTTTT